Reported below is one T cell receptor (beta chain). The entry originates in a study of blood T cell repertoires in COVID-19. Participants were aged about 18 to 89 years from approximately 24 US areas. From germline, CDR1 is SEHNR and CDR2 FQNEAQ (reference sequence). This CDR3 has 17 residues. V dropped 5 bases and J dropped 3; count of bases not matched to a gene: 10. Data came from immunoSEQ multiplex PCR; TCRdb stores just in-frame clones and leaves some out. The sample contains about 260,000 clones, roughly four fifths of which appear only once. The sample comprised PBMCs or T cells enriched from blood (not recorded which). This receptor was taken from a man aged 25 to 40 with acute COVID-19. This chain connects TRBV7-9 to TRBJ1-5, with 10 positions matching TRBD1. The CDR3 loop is CASSKLGGTGVNQPQHF. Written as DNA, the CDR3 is TGTGCCAGCAGCAAATTGGGGGGGACAGGGGTCAATCAGCCCCAGCATTTT.